This entry lists 13 T cell receptor beta chains sequenced from one sample in a study of naive and memory T cell subsets. Two oligonucleotides, mixed equimolar, formed the beta constant-region primer covering TRBC1 and TRBC2. Ligated cDNA was amplified by four rounds of PCR with nested alpha and beta constant-region primers and SP2. TCRdb re-analysed the UMI-ligation and nested PCR reads in MiXCR, keeping a single row per CDR3 protein. The table records tens of thousands of distinct CDR3 sequences, roughly 9.6% of them present only once. Sequenced input: central memory CD8+ T cells from blood. All receptors come from a human donor in good health.

This clonotype was found many times. CDR3 amino acids: CSADSGREFF. The CDR3 DNA is TGCAGTGCGGATTCGGGACGAGAGTTCTTC. J is TRBJ2-1 and V is TRBV20-1, with D perhaps TRBD1 or TRBD2 (5 bases each). This CDR3 is built from 10 residues. Germline V CDR1 and CDR2: DFQATT, SNEGSKA (reference sequence). The V end lost 6 bases, the J end lost 14 bases, and 14 bases lay between the germline ends.

This clonotype occurred a few times. The chain combines TRBV7-9 with TRBJ2-5; D tentatively reads TRBD1 or TRBD2 (5 bases each). Per the germline V gene, CDR1 is SEHNR and CDR2 is FQNEAQ (reference sequence). CDR3 length: 14 residues. The V end was cut by 3 bases, the J end by 3 bases, with 11 bases between. The CDR3 region is CASSLWGTEETQYF. The CDR3, as DNA: TGTGCCAGCAGCTTGTGGGGGACGGAAGAGACCCAGTACTTC.

J is TRBJ2-1 and V is TRBV19; unclear D gene. Per the germline V gene, CDR1 is LNHDA and CDR2 is SQIVND (reference sequence). V was shortened by 7 bases and J by 4 bases, with 17 bases between the two germline ends. The CDR3 spans 15 residues. The chain's CDR3 is CASNQNWMGYNEQFF. CDR3 coding DNA: TGTGCCAGTAACCAAAATTGGATGGGTTACAATGAGCAGTTCTTC.

J is TRBJ1-5 and V is TRBV6-1; the D gene is possibly TRBD1 (6 bases). With 0 bases removed from V and 2 bases from J, the gap between germline ends came to 8 bases. Germline V lookup: CDR1 MNHNS, CDR2 SASEGT. This CDR3 spans 15 amino acids. This CDR3 reads CASSEAAGGNQPQHF. The CDR3, as DNA: TGTGCCAGCAGTGAAGCGGCAGGGGGCAATCAGCCCCAGCATTTT.

This clonotype has only a few counts. This chain links TRBV4-3 with TRBJ1-4; D remains unclear. This CDR3 has 14 residues. With 3 bases removed from V and 2 bases from J, the gap between germline ends came to 7 bases. The germline V gene has CDR1 LGHNA and CDR2 YSLEER. In DNA, the CDR3 is TGCGCCAGCAGCCAGGGTTTCACTAATGAAAAACTGTTTTTT. Translating gives CASSQGFTNEKLFF.

This clonotype was observed many times. The chain joins TRBV3-1 to TRBJ1-2; D gene unclear. The CDR3 spans 15 residues. The V end lost 4 bases, the J end lost 4 bases, and 16 bases lay between the germline ends. CDR1 LGHDT and CDR2 YNNKEL come from the germline V gene (reference sequence). The CDR3 spells CASSPRQPRVYGYTF. CDR3 nucleotide sequence: TGTGCCAGCAGCCCCCGGCAGCCTCGGGTCTATGGCTACACCTTC.

This clonotype was detected only a few times. This chain connects TRBV27 to TRBJ2-1; D gene unclear. The V gene lost 2 bases and the J gene lost 6 bases, with 11 bases spanning the gap. Germline CDR1 MNHEY, CDR2 SMNVEV (reference sequence). The CDR3 spans 14 residues. The DNA of the CDR3 is TGTGCCAGCAGTTTAACGCCCAGCCTCAATGAGCAGTTCTTC. Translation gives CASSLTPSLNEQFF.

This clonotype was observed many times. The V call is TRBV12-3 or TRBV12-4, the J call TRBJ2-2; D is unresolved. V was cut by 4 bases and J by 2 bases, with 2 bases left in between. The CDR3 extends over 12 amino acids. The CDR3 DNA sequence: TGTGCCAGCAGTTCAAACACCGGGGAGCTGTTTTTT. Its translation is CASSSNTGELFF.

This chain joins TRBV2 and TRBJ1-6; D might be TRBD1 (5 bases). Trimming took off 4 bases at V and 13 bases at J, with 14 bases between the two ends. Germline CDR1 reads SNHLY; CDR2 reads FYNNEI. The CDR3 length is 13 residues. This CDR3 is CASSGGRPSPLHF. CDR3 coding DNA: TGTGCCAGCAGTGGGGGCAGACCCTCCCCCCTCCACTTT.

This clonotype was found a few times. The J gene is TRBJ1-1, the V gene TRBV6-6, with 7 positions matching TRBD1. This CDR3 has 18 residues. CDR1 is MNHNY and CDR2 is SVGAGI in the germline V gene (reference sequence). The V gene end was trimmed by 2 bases and the J gene end by 1 base; junction bases not matched to a gene: 13. The CDR3 region has the DNA TGTGCCAGCAGTTACCCAGAATCCCCCCAGGGGGAGAACACTGAAGCTTTCTTT. It translates to CASSYPESPQGENTEAFF.

This clonotype was counted many times. The chain uses TRBV2 and TRBJ2-3; possibly TRBD1 for D (5 bases). The CDR3 runs 15 residues. V lost 4 bases and J lost 1, with 12 bases in between. Per germline, CDR1 SNHLY and CDR2 FYNNEI. CDR3 bases: TGTGCCAGCAGTGCTGGGGCCCGGGGCACAGATACGCAGTATTTT. It yields the protein CASSAGARGTDTQYF.

This clonotype appeared a few times. V and J are TRBV27 and TRBJ2-7; tentative D call: TRBD2 (7 bases). The length of the CDR3 is 15 residues. V lost 4 bases to trimming and J lost 4 bases, with 17 bases between them. Germline-derived CDR1 and CDR2 are MNHEY and SMNVEV (reference sequence). The CDR3: CASSSVGRGGYEQYF. In nucleotides, the CDR3 is TGTGCCAGCAGTTCGGTTGGCAGGGGAGGGTACGAGCAGTACTTC.

There are a few counts of this clonotype. V and J are TRBV7-9 and TRBJ2-1, with 14 bases that match TRBD2. V lost 2 bases to trimming and J lost 8 bases; unmatched junction nucleotides: 5. Germline V CDR1 and CDR2: SEHNR, FQNEAQ (reference sequence). The CDR3 length is 16 residues. CDR3 sequence reads: CASSLRTSGRLDEQFF. The CDR3 DNA reads TGTGCCAGCAGCTTACGGACTAGCGGGAGGTTGGATGAGCAGTTCTTC. The variable domain in full, completed from reference TRBV7-9 and TRBJ2-1, reads DTGVSQNPRHKITKRGQNVTFRCDPISEHNRLYWYRQTLGQGPEFLTYFQNEAQLEKSRLLSDRFSAERPKGSFSTLEIQRTEQGDSAMYLCASSLRTSGRLDEQFFGPGTRLTVL.